This T cell receptor (beta chain) is from a study of shared clonotypes between healthy human individuals. Turning to the study itself: Ranging from 18 to 49 in age, donors were two women and a few men.

CDR3 length: 17 residues. The germline CDR1 and CDR2 sequences are MGHRA and YSYEKL. V shed 1 base and J 6 bases; nucleotides not matched to a gene: 13. Selected positively for CCR7 and CD45RO-negative, naive CD8 cells excluded terminally differentiated effector memory CD45RA+ cells. The repertoire was sequenced with immunoSEQ multiplex PCR; TCRdb's copy has only in-frame clones and lacks some. The repertoire holds 560,000 or so clones, with approximately 96% as singletons. Sequencing input: naive CD8+ T cells sorted from blood. The chain joins TRBV4-1 to TRBJ1-1, with 8 nucleotides matching TRBD1. The TCR sequence derives from a woman in her 30s in good health. For the CDR3, the DNA is TGCGCCAGCAGCCAAGTGTTCGAACTGCCAGGGGGCTCTGAAGCTTTCTTT. It yields the protein CASSQVFELPGGSEAFF.